A single sample gave rise to the 9 T cell receptor beta chains below, sequenced in a study of blood T cell repertoires in COVID-19. Using immunoSEQ multiplex PCR, the repertoire was profiled, and TCRdb retains in-frame clones only, with some absent. The sample carries about 180,000 clones, more than 65% recorded once. The sample consisted of PBMCs or T cells enriched from blood (not recorded which). These TCRs come from a man aged 55 to 70 who had recovered from COVID-19.

V is TRBV11-2 and J is TRBJ2-5; the match to TRBD1 covers 9 bases. The CDR3 runs 18 residues. The ends lost 1 base at V and 5 bases at J; junction bases unmatched: 14. In germline, CDR1 is SGHAT, CDR2 FQNNGV. The CDR3 coding sequence is TGTGCCAGCAGCTTAGGAGTCTCGGGTGGACAGGGGACGGAGACCCAGTACTTC. Protein sequence: CASSLGVSGGQGTETQYF.

This chain links TRBV5-6 with TRBJ1-6, with 10 bases matching TRBD1. Germline-derived CDR1 and CDR2 are SGHDT and YYEEEE. This CDR3 spans 16 amino acids. V lost 0 bases, J lost 5 bases, and 2 bases stayed unmatched. The CDR3: CASSLAGQGDNSPLHF. CDR3 nucleotides: TGTGCCAGCAGCTTGGCTGGACAGGGGGATAATTCACCCCTCCACTTT.

The chain is built from TRBV5-6 and TRBJ2-7; 10 bases fit TRBD1. Trimming at V came to 4 bases and at J to 2 bases, leaving 6 bases not matched to a gene. This CDR3 contains 15 residues. Germline values: CDR1 SGHDT, CDR2 YYEEEE. The CDR3 bases are TGTGCCAGCAGCCCTACCGGGACAGGGGCCTACGAGCAGTACTTC. Protein sequence: CASSPTGTGAYEQYF.

As to this clone: At one boundary the junction diverges from the germline segment, which might be a read error. This chain's CDR3 is CASSELRGQGGF. The CDR3 nucleotides read TGTGCCAGCAGTGAACTCAGGGGGCAGGGGGGGTTT. The J gene is TRBJ1-1, the V gene TRBV6-1, with 8 bases matching TRBD1. The CDR3 is made up of 12 amino acids. Germline V lookup: CDR1 MNHNS, CDR2 SASEGT.

CDR3 bases: TGTGCCAGCAGCTTGTATGGTGGCGGAAACACCATATATTTT. Its translation is CASSLYGGGNTIYF. The chain has TRBV5-4 and TRBJ1-3; D remains unclear. The V gene lost 1 base and the J gene lost 4 bases, with 9 bases spanning the gap. Looked up from germline, CDR1 is SGHNT and CDR2 is YYREEE (reference sequence). The CDR3 is 14 residues long.

The chain has TRBV5-5 and TRBJ2-7, with D perhaps TRBD1 (5 bases). This CDR3 spans 14 amino acids. The V end lost 0 bases, the J end lost 4 bases, and 11 bases lay between the germline ends. Germline values: CDR1 SGHKS, CDR2 YYEKEE (reference sequence). The CDR3 bases are TGTGCCAGCAGCTTGGGACCACCAGGGTACGAGCAGTACTTC. It translates to CASSLGPPGYEQYF.

The chain couples TRBV12-3 or TRBV12-4 to TRBJ1-2; possibly TRBD1 for D (6 bases). The germline V and J ends were trimmed by 3 bases and 5 bases, with 10 bases remaining between them. This CDR3 is built from 13 residues. The CDR3 DNA reads as TGTGCCAGCAGTTTCAGGGGAGGGTATGGCTACACCTTC. Protein: CASSFRGGYGYTF.

The rearrangement uses TRBV6-5 and TRBJ2-6, with TRBD1 matching 9 bases. The V gene end was trimmed by 6 bases and the J gene end by 3 bases; junction bases not matched to a gene: 3. Germline V gene sequence: CDR1 MNHEY, CDR2 SVGAGI. The CDR3 extends over 15 amino acids. The CDR3 DNA reads TGTGCCAGCAGACAGGGGGCGGTTGGGGCCAACGTCCTGACTTTC. This sequence encodes CASRQGAVGANVLTF.

The J gene is TRBJ2-1, the V gene TRBV7-6, with 9 bases lining up with TRBD1. V shed 4 bases, J shed 3 bases, and the junction held 4 bases outside the gene matches. The CDR3 is 15 residues long. The germline gives CDR1 SGHVS, CDR2 FNYEAQ. Written as DNA, the CDR3 is TGTGCCAGCAGCTCAGGACAGGGGCACTACAATGAGCAGTTCTTC. It translates to CASSSGQGHYNEQFF.